These 18 T cell receptor beta chains originate from one sample sequenced in a study of T cell clonotyping in hematopoietic cell transplantation. Generated by immunoSEQ multiplex PCR, the TCRdb table keeps only in-frame clones and is missing some. The sample records under 14,000 clones, under 90% being singletons. The sample in question was PBMCs, obtained 180 days after allogeneic stem cell transplant. These receptors were taken from a male patient in his sixties who had an allogeneic stem cell transplant from an unrelated donor, so the T cells may come from the graft donor. Some clones in this sample may be carry-over from other donors' samples.

The chain recombines TRBV6-6 with TRBJ1-5; tentatively, D is TRBD1 (5 bases). V lost 5 bases, J lost 5 bases, and 7 bases lay in between. The CDR3 runs 12 residues. Germline CDR1 MNHNY, CDR2 SVGAGI (reference sequence). CDR3 loop: CASSRDYQPQHF. The CDR3 DNA is TGTGCCAGCAGTCGGGACTATCAGCCCCAGCATTTT.

The chain combines TRBV7-8 with TRBJ2-7, with TRBD1 matching over 11 bases. The CDR3 extends over 12 amino acids. V dropped 8 bases and J dropped 6; count of bases not matched to a gene: 3. Germline lookup yields CDR1 SGHVS and CDR2 FQNEAQ. CDR3 sequence (DNA): TGTGCCAGCGGACAGGGGGCGAGCGAGCAGTACTTC. This translates into CASGQGASEQYF.

The genes are TRBV5-1 and TRBJ1-1, with D possibly matching TRBD1 (6 bases). There are 14 residues in the CDR3. CDR1 is SGHRS, CDR2 YFSETQ, per germline. V lost 3 bases and J 4 bases, leaving 13 bases between the germline ends. The chain's CDR3 is CASSWTERSTEAFF. The CDR3 bases are TGCGCCAGCAGCTGGACAGAAAGGTCCACTGAAGCTTTCTTT.

The chain couples TRBV10-3 to TRBJ1-6; D is perhaps TRBD1 (5 bases). The V end lost 0 bases, the J end lost 7 bases, and 16 bases lay between the germline ends. Germline assignment: CDR1 ENHRY and CDR2 SYGVKD. The CDR3 length is 17 residues. In nucleotides, the CDR3 is TGTGCCATCAGTGAGTCGATTGCCGAGGCAGGGAATTCACCCCTCCACTTT. Amino acids: CAISESIAEAGNSPLHF.

This clone was seen a handful of times. This chain uses TRBV4-3 with TRBJ2-7; D uncertain. The CDR3 contains 12 residues. V lost 4 bases to trimming and J lost 7 bases, with 11 bases between them. Germline lookup yields CDR1 LGHNA and CDR2 YSLEER. In DNA form, the CDR3 reads TGCGCCAGCAGCCCAAACTTGCGGGAGCAGTACTTC. It translates to CASSPNLREQYF.

The J gene is TRBJ2-1, the V gene TRBV7-3, with D perhaps matching TRBD2 (6 bases). CDR1 is SGHTA and CDR2 is FQGTGA in the germline V gene. The V gene lost 1 base and the J gene lost 2 bases, with 9 bases spanning the gap. The CDR3 contains 15 residues. The CDR3: CASSLSPGAYNEQFF. CDR3 DNA sequence: TGTGCCAGCAGCTTAAGTCCGGGGGCCTACAATGAGCAGTTCTTC.

This clone has just a few counts. This chain joins TRBV4-3 and TRBJ1-5; 7 bases are shared with TRBD1. Per germline, CDR1 LGHNA and CDR2 YSLEER. With 1 base clipped from V and 7 bases from J, the junction kept 4 bases outside the gene matches. CDR3 length equals 14 residues. The CDR3 is CASSQGGGGQPQHF. Written as DNA, the CDR3 is TGCGCCAGCAGCCAAGGAGGGGGCGGGCAGCCCCAGCATTTT.

The rearrangement joins TRBV7-6 to TRBJ1-4; possible D gene TRBD1, 5 bases. CDR1 and CDR2 from the germline V gene are SGHVS and FNYEAQ. V lost 1 base and J lost 3, with 9 bases in between. The CDR3 spans 15 residues. CDR3 DNA: TGTGCCAGCAGCTTAGGGGGCAGATCTAATGAAAAACTGTTTTTT. It translates to CASSLGGRSNEKLFF.

The genes are TRBV21-1 and TRBJ2-3; the table's D call, TRBD1, was not checked against the DNA. TRBV21-1 has pseudogene status. The CDR3 loop spans 16 amino acids. The CDR3 loop is CASRGTALNCTDTQYF. DNA for the CDR3: TGTGCCAGCAGAGGGACAGCCCTCAACTGCACAGATACGCAGTATTTT.

V gene TRBV6-1 combines with J gene TRBJ1-1; D might be TRBD1 (6 bases). The CDR3 consists of 14 residues. Trimming pared 7 bases from V and 2 bases from J, leaving 14 bases between. CDR1 is MNHNS and CDR2 is SASEGT in the germline V gene. The CDR3 sequence is CASTRGRFNTEAFF. For the CDR3, the DNA is TGTGCCAGCACCAGGGGCAGATTTAACACTGAAGCTTTCTTT.

CDR3 amino acids: CASSLDSYGYTF. The CDR3 DNA is TGTGCCAGCAGCTTGGACAGCTATGGCTACACCTTC. The V and J genes are TRBV7-9 and TRBJ1-2, with a possible D match to TRBD1 (6 bases). Germline-derived CDR1 and CDR2 are SEHNR and FQNEAQ (reference sequence). The CDR3 sequence is 12 residues long. V was shortened by 3 bases and J by 4 bases, with 6 bases between the two germline ends.

V is TRBV15 and J is TRBJ2-6, with TRBD1 matching over 9 bases. V trimming: 2 bases; J trimming: 2 bases; junction bases outside the gene matches: 4. Germline V gene lookup returns CDR1 LNHNV and CDR2 YYDKDF (reference sequence). CDR3 length: 17 amino acids. This CDR3 is CATSRRTGDPGANVLTF. CDR3 in DNA: TGTGCCACCAGCAGACGGACAGGGGACCCTGGGGCCAACGTCCTGACTTTC.

The chain links TRBV6-1 to TRBJ1-2; a possible D gene is TRBD1 (5 bases). V was cut by 2 bases and J by 4 bases, with 20 bases left in between. CDR3 length: 17 amino acids. Germline V CDR1 and CDR2: MNHNS, SASEGT. Here the CDR3 reads CASSESLGAGVGYGYTF. The CDR3 DNA reads as TGTGCCAGCAGTGAAAGTTTAGGGGCCGGGGTGGGCTATGGCTACACCTTC.

The chain is built from TRBV7-3 and TRBJ2-3; the D call may be TRBD1 or TRBD2 (6 bases each). CDR1 is SGHTA, CDR2 FQGTGA, per germline. The V end was cut by 2 bases, the J end by 6 bases, with 12 bases between. The CDR3 is made up of 14 amino acids. DNA of the CDR3: TGTGCCAGCAGCTTAGTGGGGGGCGGTGATACGCAGTATTTT. This translates into CASSLVGGGDTQYF.

The V and J genes are TRBV5-6 and TRBJ2-2; 9 bases are shared with TRBD1. V was pared by 4 bases and J by 2 bases, with 9 bases of the junction left unmatched. The CDR3 consists of 17 residues. CDR1 is SGHDT and CDR2 is YYEEEE in the germline V gene. The CDR3 loop is CASSGAGTGSNTGELFF. CDR3 DNA sequence: TGTGCCAGCAGCGGGGCCGGGACAGGGTCTAACACCGGGGAGCTGTTTTTT. Complete variable domain (other parts from reference TRBV5-6 and TRBJ2-2): DAGVTQSPTHLIKTRGQQVTLRCSPKSGHDTVSWYQQALGQGPQFIFQYYEEEERQRGNFPDRFSGHQFPNYSSELNVNALLLGDSALYLCASSGAGTGSNTGELFFGEGSRLTVL.

The gene calls are TRBV4-1 and TRBJ1-3; D not certain. V lost 1 base to trimming and J lost 4 bases, with 11 bases between them. Germline CDR1 and CDR2: MGHRA and YSYEKL. CDR3 length: 15 residues. CDR3 amino acids: CASSQVGFSGNTIYF. The CDR3 DNA is TGCGCCAGCAGCCAAGTCGGGTTTTCGGGAAACACCATATATTTT.

The genes are TRBV6-5 and TRBJ2-7; perhaps TRBD1 as D (5 bases). This CDR3 contains 14 residues. Germline V gene lookup returns CDR1 MNHEY and CDR2 SVGAGI. Trimming removed 8 bases from V and 2 bases from J, with 16 bases in between. The CDR3 bases are TGTGCCAGCTGGTCCGCAGGGCCCACCTACGAGCAGTACTTC. This gives the protein CASWSAGPTYEQYF.

The chain combines TRBV6-5 with TRBJ1-1; 8 positions agree with TRBD1. The CDR3 has 14 amino acids. V shed 6 bases and J 1 base; nucleotides not matched to a gene: 4. CDR1 MNHEY and CDR2 SVGAGI come from the germline V gene. In nucleotides, the CDR3 is TGTGCCAGCAGCCGAGACAGGGGGAACACTGAAGCTTTCTTT. Encoded protein: CASSRDRGNTEAFF.